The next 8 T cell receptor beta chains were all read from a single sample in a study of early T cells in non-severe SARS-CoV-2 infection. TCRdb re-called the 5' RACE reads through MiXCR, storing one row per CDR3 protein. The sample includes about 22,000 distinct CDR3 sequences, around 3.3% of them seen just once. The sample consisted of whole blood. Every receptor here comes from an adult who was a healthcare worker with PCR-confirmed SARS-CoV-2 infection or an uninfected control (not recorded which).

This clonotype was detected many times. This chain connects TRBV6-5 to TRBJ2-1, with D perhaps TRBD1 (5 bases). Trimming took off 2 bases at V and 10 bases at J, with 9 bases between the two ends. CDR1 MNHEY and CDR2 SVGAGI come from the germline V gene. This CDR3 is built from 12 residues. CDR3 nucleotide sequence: TGTGCCAGCAGTTACAGGGGAAACGAGCAGTTCTTC. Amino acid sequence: CASSYRGNEQFF.

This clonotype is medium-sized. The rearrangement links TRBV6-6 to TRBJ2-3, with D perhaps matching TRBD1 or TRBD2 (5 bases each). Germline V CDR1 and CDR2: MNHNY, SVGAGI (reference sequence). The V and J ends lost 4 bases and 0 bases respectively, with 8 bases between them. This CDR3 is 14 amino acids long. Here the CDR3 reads CASSWDGSTDTQYF. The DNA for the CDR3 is TGTGCCAGCAGTTGGGACGGTAGCACAGATACGCAGTATTTT.

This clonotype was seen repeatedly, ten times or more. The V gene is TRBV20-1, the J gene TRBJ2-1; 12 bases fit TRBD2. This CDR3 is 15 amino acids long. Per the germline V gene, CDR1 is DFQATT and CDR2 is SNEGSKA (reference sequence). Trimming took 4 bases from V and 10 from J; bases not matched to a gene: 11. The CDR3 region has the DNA TGCAGTGCTACGATACCTAGCGGGAGGGCCCAGGAGCAGTTCTTC. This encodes CSATIPSGRAQEQFF.

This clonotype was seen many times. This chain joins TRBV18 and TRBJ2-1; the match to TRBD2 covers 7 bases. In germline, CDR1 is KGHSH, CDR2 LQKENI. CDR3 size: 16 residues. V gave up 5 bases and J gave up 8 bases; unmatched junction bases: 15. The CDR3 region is CASSGELAAPADEQFF. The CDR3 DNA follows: TGTGCCAGCTCAGGGGAGCTAGCGGCCCCGGCCGATGAGCAGTTCTTC.

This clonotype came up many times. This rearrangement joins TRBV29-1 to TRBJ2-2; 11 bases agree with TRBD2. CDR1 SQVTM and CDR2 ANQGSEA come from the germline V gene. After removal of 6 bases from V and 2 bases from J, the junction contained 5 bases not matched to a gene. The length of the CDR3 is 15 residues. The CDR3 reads CSVLGLAVNTGELFF. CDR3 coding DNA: TGCAGCGTGTTGGGACTAGCGGTAAACACCGGGGAGCTGTTTTTT.

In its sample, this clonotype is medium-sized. CDR3 sequence reads: CASSLLVSQHDSPLHF. Written as DNA, the CDR3 is TGTGCCAGCAGTTTATTGGTCTCCCAGCACGATTCACCCCTCCACTTT. The chain couples TRBV28 to TRBJ1-6; D unresolved. The CDR3 length is 16 residues. Trimming cost V 1 base and J 8 bases, with 15 bases left between them. Germline V lookup: CDR1 MDHEN, CDR2 SYDVKM.

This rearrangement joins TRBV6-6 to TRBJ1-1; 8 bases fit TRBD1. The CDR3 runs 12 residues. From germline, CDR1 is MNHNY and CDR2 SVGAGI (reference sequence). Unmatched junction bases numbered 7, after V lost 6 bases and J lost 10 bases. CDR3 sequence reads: CASRLDRARAFF. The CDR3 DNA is TGTGCCAGCAGGCTGGACAGGGCGCGAGCTTTCTTT.

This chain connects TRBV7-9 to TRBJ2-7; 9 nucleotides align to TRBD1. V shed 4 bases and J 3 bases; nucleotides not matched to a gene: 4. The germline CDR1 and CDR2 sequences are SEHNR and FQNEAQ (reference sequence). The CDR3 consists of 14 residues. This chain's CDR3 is CASSSGQGNYEQYF. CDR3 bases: TGTGCCAGCAGCTCGGGACAGGGAAACTACGAGCAGTACTTC.